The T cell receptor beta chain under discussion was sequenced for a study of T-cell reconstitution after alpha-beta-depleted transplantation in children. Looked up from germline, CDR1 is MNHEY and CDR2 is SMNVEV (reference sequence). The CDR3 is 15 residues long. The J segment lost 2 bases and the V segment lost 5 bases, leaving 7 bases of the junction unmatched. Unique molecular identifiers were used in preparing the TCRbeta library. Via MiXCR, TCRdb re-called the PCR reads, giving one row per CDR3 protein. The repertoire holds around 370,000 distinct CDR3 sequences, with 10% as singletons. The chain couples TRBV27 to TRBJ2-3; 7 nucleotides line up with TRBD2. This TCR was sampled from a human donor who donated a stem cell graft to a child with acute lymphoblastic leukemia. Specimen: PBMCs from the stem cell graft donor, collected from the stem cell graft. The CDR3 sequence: CASSPRGVHTDTQYF. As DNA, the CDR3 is TGTGCCAGCAGTCCACGGGGGGTCCACACAGATACGCAGTATTTT.